This is a list of T cell receptor beta chains from one sample in a study of blood T cell repertoires in COVID-19. Some clones are missing from TCRdb's copy, which holds only in-frame ones; the method was immunoSEQ multiplex PCR. The repertoire has about 44,000 clones, about 70% of them found once; the top ten carry roughly 61%. Sequencing input: peripheral blood. The receptor set was obtained from an elderly man with acute or convalescent COVID-19. Each CDR3 is given with its conserved first and last residue. D genes are given only for firm matches. Clone size is given for some rows only: seen once, a few or many times, or a class if the clone is expanded.

d_gene | abundance | j_gene | len | v_gene | CDR3nt | CDR3aa
. | . | TRBJ2-3 | 15 | TRBV14 | TGTGCCAGCAGCCGAGGATACAGGGACACAGATACGCAGTATTTT | CASSRGYRDTDTQYF
. | many | TRBJ2-7 | 16 | TRBV23-1 | TGCGCCAGCAGTCACTCGGGACTTCCCGGTACCTACGAGCAGTACTTC | CASSHSGLPGTYEQYF
. | . | TRBJ2-3 | 15 | TRBV21-1 | TGTGCCAGCATCTCGCGGGAGAGGAGTACAGATACGCAGTATTTT | CASISRERSTDTQYF
TRBD1 | once | TRBJ1-1 | 17 | TRBV19 | TGTGCCAGTAGTATTAGGCGACAGGGTAGGGCAAACACTGAAGCTTTCTTT | CASSIRRQGRANTEAFF
TRBD2 | . | TRBJ2-5 | 14 | TRBV29-1 | TGCAGCGCCCGACTAGCGGGGTCCCAAGAGACCCAGTACTTC | CSARLAGSQETQYF
TRBD2 | once | TRBJ2-5 | 17 | TRBV29-1 | TGCAGCGTCACACAGGGCCGACTAGCGGGAGGTAGAGAGACCCAGTACTTC | CSVTQGRLAGGRETQYF
TRBD2 | . | TRBJ2-5 | 16 | TRBV6-1 | TGTGCCAGCAGTGAATGGAGTAGCGGGAGTAGGGAGACCCAGTACTTC | CASSEWSSGSRETQYF
TRBD2 | . | TRBJ2-3 | 17 | TRBV4-1 | TGCGCCAGCAGCCACCTGGGACTAGCGGGAGGGACAGATACGCAGTATTTT | CASSHLGLAGGTDTQYF
. | . | TRBJ1-6 | 13 | TRBV15 | TGTGCCACCAGCAGGGGCCGCAATTCACCCCTCCACTTT | CATSRGRNSPLHF
TRBD2 | . | TRBJ2-1 | 16 | TRBV9 | TGTGCCAGCAGCCCCACTGGGGGGGAGTCCTACAATGAGCAGTTCTTC | CASSPTGGESYNEQFF
TRBD1 | . | TRBJ1-2 | 17 | TRBV30 | TGTGCCTGGAGTTACCCGGTGTCGGGACAGGGTGTCTATGGCTACACCTTC | CAWSYPVSGQGVYGYTF
. | . | TRBJ2-3 | 15 | TRBV28 | TGTGCCAGCACTTCATCGGGCGGAGGGGTAGATACGCAGTATTTT | CASTSSGGGVDTQYF
. | few | TRBJ2-2 | 15 | TRBV5-6 | TGTGCCAGCAGCTTGGTACTAGCGAACACCGGGGAGCTGTTTTTT | CASSLVLANTGELFF
TRBD1 | . | TRBJ1-5 | 15 | TRBV6-5 | TGTGCCAGCAAGGGACAGGGGTTTAGCAATCAGCCCCAGCATTTT | CASKGQGFSNQPQHF
TRBD1 | . | TRBJ1-1 | 16 | TRBV5-1 | TGCGCCAGCAGCTTCCGACAGGGATCATGGAACACTGAAGCTTTCTTT | CASSFRQGSWNTEAFF
TRBD1 | . | TRBJ2-5 | 14 | TRBV28 | TGTGCCAGCAGCCGACAGGGGGTAGGGGAGACCCAGTACTTC | CASSRQGVGETQYF
. | once | TRBJ2-5 | 12 | TRBV2 | TGTGCCAGCAAAGCGGACCAAGAGACCCAGTACTTC | CASKADQETQYF
TRBD2 | . | TRBJ2-1 | 15 | TRBV5-1 | TGCGCCAGCAGCGTTAGCGGGTCCACCTACAATGAGCAGTTCTTC | CASSVSGSTYNEQFF
. | once | TRBJ2-7 | 13 | TRBV2 | TGTGCCAGCAGTCAGGAGGGCGGAGGCGAGCAGTACTTC | CASSQEGGGEQYF
TRBD1 | . | TRBJ1-6 | 15 | TRBV11-2 | TGTGCCAGCAGCTTAGTTGACAGGGCGGATTCACCCCTCCACTTT | CASSLVDRADSPLHF
TRBD1 | . | TRBJ1-1 | 13 | TRBV6-5 | TGTGCCAGCAGTTTGACAGGGGGCACTGAAGCTTTCTTT | CASSLTGGTEAFF
. | . | TRBJ2-5 | 11 | TRBV19 | TGTGCCAGTAGTATCGGTCAGACCCAGTACTTC | CASSIGQTQYF
. | . | TRBJ2-6 | 16 | TRBV2 | TGTGCCAGCAAGTCGAGGGGACACTCTGGGGCCAACGTCCTGACTTTC | CASKSRGHSGANVLTF
. | . | TRBJ2-6 | 15 | TRBV5-5 | TGTGCCAGCAGAAGGGACTCCTCTGGGGCCAACGTCCTGACTTTC | CASRRDSSGANVLTF
. | . | TRBJ1-5 | 15 | TRBV6-5 | TGTGCCAGCGGGGTGCATGGGGCTAGCAATCAGCCCCAGCATTTT | CASGVHGASNQPQHF
. | . | TRBJ1-3 | 12 | TRBV6-5 | TGTGCCAGCTGTAGACAGGGAAACACCATATATTTT | CASCRQGNTIYF
. | once | TRBJ1-1 | 12 | TRBV14 | TGTGCCAGCAGCCTAACAGGGATTAGAGCTTTCTTT | CASSLTGIRAFF
. | few | TRBJ2-7 | 16 | TRBV6-6 | TGTGCCAGCAGTTACCCCCGGGGTAGCTACTCCTACGAGCAGTACTTC | CASSYPRGSYSYEQYF
TRBD1 | . | TRBJ2-5 | 14 | TRBV5-1 | TGCGCCAGCAGCTCCGGACAGGGTAGAGAGACCCAGTACTTC | CASSSGQGRETQYF
. | many | TRBJ1-2 | 14 | TRBV7-2 | TGTGCCAGCAGCTTAGGGTACGGGAACTATGGCTACACCTTC | CASSLGYGNYGYTF
TRBD2 | . | TRBJ2-5 | 16 | TRBV9 | TGTGCCAGCAGCGAAGGTGGGGGGGTCCCCAGAGAGACCCAGTACTTC | CASSEGGGVPRETQYF
TRBD1 | . | TRBJ1-2 | 15 | TRBV5-5 | TGTGCCAGCAGCGAAACTGACAGGGGTATGCAGGGCTACACCTTC | CASSETDRGMQGYTF
TRBD2 | once | TRBJ2-1 | 12 | TRBV29-1 | TGCAGCGTTGACGGGGGGGGCGATGAGCAGTTCTTC | CSVDGGGDEQFF
TRBD1 | . | TRBJ2-3 | 17 | TRBV3-1/TRBV3-2 | TGTGCCAGCAGCCGGGGACAGGGGGCCCCGCGCACAGATACGCAGTATTTT | CASSRGQGAPRTDTQYF
. | few | TRBJ2-7 | 16 | TRBV28 | TGTGCCAGCAGTTTCGGCTATGGTGGACTGGGCTACGAGCAGTACTTC | CASSFGYGGLGYEQYF
. | . | TRBJ2-7 | 16 | TRBV5-4 | TGTGCCAGCACCAAAACCCCAGGGGTAAACTCCTACGAGCAGTACTTC | CASTKTPGVNSYEQYF
. | . | TRBJ2-2 | 15 | TRBV2 | TGTGCCAGCAGTGAGGGTCGACTCTTCACCGGGGAGCTGTTTTTT | CASSEGRLFTGELFF
. | . | TRBJ1-2 | 14 | TRBV6-5 | TGTGCCAGCATCTCCTCGACAGCGCCTAGGGGCTACACCTTC | CASISSTAPRGYTF
TRBD1 | . | TRBJ2-7 | 15 | TRBV5-5 | TGTGCCAGCAGCTTGGGACAGGGGGACTCCTACGAGCAGTACTTC | CASSLGQGDSYEQYF
TRBD1 | . | TRBJ2-1 | 14 | TRBV29-1 | TGCAGCGTTCACTCCGGGACAGGGTACAATGAGCAGTTCTTC | CSVHSGTGYNEQFF
. | . | TRBJ2-7 | 13 | TRBV5-1 | TGCGCCAGCAGCTTGGGGGCCGGTAACGAGCAGTACTTC | CASSLGAGNEQYF
. | . | TRBJ1-1 | 15 | TRBV6-2/TRBV6-3 | TGTGCCAGCAGTTATAGTTTTCGGGAGAACACTGAAGCTTTCTTT | CASSYSFRENTEAFF
. | . | TRBJ1-1 | 15 | TRBV9 | TGTGCCAGCAGCCCCCGTGGGGGGACGAACACTGAAGCTTTCTTT | CASSPRGGTNTEAFF
. | . | TRBJ2-7 | 14 | TRBV30 | TGTGCCTGGAGTGTATATCTAGCCGGGGGCGAGCAGTACTTC | CAWSVYLAGGEQYF
. | few | TRBJ2-3 | 15 | TRBV9 | TGTGCCAGCAGCGTACAGGGTTCTAGCACAGATACGCAGTATTTT | CASSVQGSSTDTQYF
. | . | TRBJ2-7 | 13 | TRBV30 | TGTGCCTGGTTAGCCGGGACATCGAACGAGCAGTACTTC | CAWLAGTSNEQYF
TRBD1 | few | TRBJ1-5 | 19 | TRBV5-3 | TGTGCCAGAAGCCCCTCCGGGGGGACAGGGAGATATAGCAATCAGCCCCAGCATTTT | CARSPSGGTGRYSNQPQHF
. | . | TRBJ2-2 | 15 | TRBV6-5 | TGTGCCAGCAGTCTCGAAGGACTCGTTACCGGGGAGCTGTTTTTT | CASSLEGLVTGELFF
TRBD1 | . | TRBJ2-5 | 13 | TRBV10-1 | TGCGCCAGCAGCGGACAGGGCCGCGAGACCCAGTACTTC | CASSGQGRETQYF
. | . | TRBJ1-5 | 13 | TRBV2 | TGTGCCAGCCAGGGGTATAGCAATCAGCCCCAGCATTTT | CASQGYSNQPQHF
. | . | TRBJ1-6 | 12 | TRBV24-1 | TGTGCCACCTCGCAGGGTAATTCACCCCTCCACTTT | CATSQGNSPLHF
. | many | TRBJ1-5 | 14 | TRBV6-5 | TGTGCCAGCAGTCAGCAGGGTATCAATCAGCCCCAGCATTTT | CASSQQGINQPQHF
TRBD1 | . | TRBJ2-5 | 13 | TRBV5-1 | TGCGCCAGCAGATTGGACAGGCAAGAGACCCAGTACTTC | CASRLDRQETQYF
TRBD2 | . | TRBJ2-5 | 17 | TRBV6-4 | TGTGCCAGCAGTGTCTCTTCAGCGGGGGGCCACCAAGAGACCCAGTACTTC | CASSVSSAGGHQETQYF
. | . | TRBJ2-2 | 13 | TRBV5-1 | TGCGCCAGCAGTCCGGGGAAGGCCGGGGAGCTGTTTTTT | CASSPGKAGELFF
TRBD2 | once | TRBJ2-7 | 15 | TRBV10-3 | TGTGCCATCAGTGAGTCCCCCAGCGGGAAGGGCGAGCAGTACTTC | CAISESPSGKGEQYF
TRBD1 | . | TRBJ1-2 | 13 | TRBV5-5 | TGTGCCAGCAGCCGACAGGGAAACTATGGCTACACCTTC | CASSRQGNYGYTF
. | . | TRBJ2-1 | 17 | TRBV5-6 | TGTGCCAGCAGCCTGCAGGGGGTAGCGGGGTATTACAATGAGCAGTTCTTC | CASSLQGVAGYYNEQFF
TRBD2 | few | TRBJ2-1 | 13 | TRBV7-3 | TGTGCCAGCAGCTCGGGACTAGTCAATGAGCAGTTCTTC | CASSSGLVNEQFF
. | . | TRBJ2-7 | 15 | TRBV28 | TGTGCCAGCAGCCCCCAGGTCTCCTACCCCTACGAGCAGTACTTC | CASSPQVSYPYEQYF